Below are 21 T cell receptor beta chains sequenced from a single sample in a study of Graves' ophthalmopathy and Graves' hyperthyroidism. Investigators amplified TCR beta CDR3 regions from RNA transcripts. Second-round multiplex PCR came after a first-round RT-PCR that employed HTBI primers. TCRdb ran MiXCR on the multiplex PCR reads and lists one entry per CDR3 protein. Of about 740,000 distinct CDR3 sequences detected, roughly two fifths appear once; the ten largest clones hold around 40%. Sequenced: peripheral blood. Every receptor here comes from an adult man with Graves' ophthalmopathy.

The genes are TRBV24-1 and TRBJ1-5; D gene uncertain. The CDR3 length is 12 residues. The V and J ends lost 11 bases and 11 bases respectively, with 18 bases between them. Germline loops: CDR1 KGHDR, CDR2 SFDVKD. The CDR3 DNA reads as TGTGCCAGCTCACCCCCTGGTGGGTCCCAGCATTTT. This encodes CASSPPGGSQHF.

With respect to this clonotype: It may be a read error: a sequence one base away is much more abundant. The V call is TRBV7-2, the J call TRBJ1-1; D gene unclear. The germline V and J ends were trimmed by 4 bases and 5 bases, with 11 bases remaining between them. Germline CDR1 SGHTA, CDR2 FQGNSA. The CDR3 totals 13 residues. CDR3 sequence: CASSSAFRTEAFF. The CDR3, as DNA: TGTGCCAGCAGCTCCGCTTTCAGGACTGAAGCTTTCTTT.

The chain combines TRBV2 with TRBJ2-7; TRBD2 might be the D (6 bases). The V end lost 5 bases, the J end lost 0 bases, and 20 bases lay between the germline ends. Germline V lookup: CDR1 SNHLY, CDR2 FYNNEI. The CDR3 has 17 residues. CDR3 amino acids: CASSPQPGLASSYEQYF. The CDR3, as DNA: TGTGCCAGCAGTCCCCAGCCGGGACTGGCGAGCTCCTACGAGCAGTACTTC. Full variable domain (rest looked up from reference TRBV2 and TRBJ2-7): EPEVTQTPSHQVTQMGQEVILRCVPISNHLYFYWYRQILGQKVEFLVSFYNNEISEKSEIFDDQFSVERPDGSNFTLKIRSTKLEDSAMYFCASSPQPGLASSYEQYFGPGTRLTVT.

The gene calls are TRBV25-1 and TRBJ2-6; D is uncertain. Trimming took off 4 bases at V and 3 bases at J, with 10 bases between the two ends. CDR3 length: 15 residues. The germline gives CDR1 MGHDK, CDR2 SYGVNS. The CDR3 nucleotides read TGTGCCAGCAGTGGCCAGAGGATTGGGGCCAACGTCCTGACTTTC. It translates to CASSGQRIGANVLTF.

V gene TRBV2 combines with J gene TRBJ1-2, with D uncertain. Trimming left V 6 bases short and J 4 bases short, with 9 bases between. CDR1 is SNHLY, CDR2 FYNNEI, per germline. The CDR3 spans 12 residues. The CDR3 is CASRPASYGYTF. CDR3 nucleotide sequence: TGTGCCAGCAGGCCGGCGAGCTATGGCTACACCTTC.

V gene TRBV6-5 combines with J gene TRBJ2-7; 8 bases line up with TRBD2. The CDR3 length is 16 residues. The germline V gene has CDR1 MNHEY and CDR2 SVGAGI. Trimming removed 1 base from V and 0 bases from J; junction bases left unmatched: 5. CDR3 sequence (DNA): TGTGCCAGCAGTTACTTATCCAGCGGGAGCTCCTACGAGCAGTACTTC. It translates to CASSYLSSGSSYEQYF.

The chain recombines TRBV29-1 with TRBJ1-1; D is perhaps TRBD1 (6 bases). CDR3 length equals 13 residues. Germline CDR1 SQVTM, CDR2 ANQGSEA. Trimming shortened V by 8 bases and J by 1 base, and 14 bases separated the two germline ends. CDR3 residues: CSQDLGQNTEAFF. DNA for the CDR3: TGCAGCCAAGATCTGGGACAGAACACTGAAGCTTTCTTT. The variable domain in full, with the rest retrieved from reference TRBV29-1 and TRBJ1-1, is SAVISQKPSRDICQRGTSLTIQCQVDSQVTMMFWYRQQPGQSLTLIATANQGSEATYESGFVIDKFPISRPNLTFSTLTVSNMSPEDSSIYLCSQDLGQNTEAFFGQGTRLTVV.

In this sample, this clonotype turned up a few times. The V call is TRBV20-1, the J call TRBJ1-6; weak D call: TRBD1 (5 bases). The CDR3 sequence is 14 residues long. Germline CDR1 DFQATT, CDR2 SNEGSKA (reference sequence). The germline V and J ends were trimmed by 6 bases and 5 bases, with 14 bases remaining between them. The CDR3 region is CSAVEGRNNSPLHF. The DNA of the CDR3 is TGCAGTGCGGTCGAGGGACGAAATAATTCACCCCTCCACTTT.

V is TRBV20-1 and J is TRBJ2-5; tentatively, D is TRBD2 (6 bases). The CDR3 is made up of 13 amino acids. Germline CDR1 reads DFQATT; CDR2 reads SNEGSKA (reference sequence). The V end was cut by 5 bases, the J end by 7 bases, with 17 bases between. The chain's CDR3 is CSASSRDFGTQYF. CDR3 sequence (DNA): TGCAGTGCTTCCTCCCGGGACTTCGGGACCCAGTACTTC.

This clonotype has only a few counts. At one end, the junction sequence differs from germline, possibly due to a read error. The genes are TRBV10-3 and TRBJ2-7; tentative D call: TRBD2 (6 bases). Germline V lookup: CDR1 ENHRY, CDR2 SYGVKD. CDR3 length: 14 residues. This CDR3 reads CASSYGGSYYEQYF. The CDR3 nucleotides are TGTGCCAGCAGTTACGGGGGTTCCTACTACGAGCAGTACTTC.

This clonotype showed up just a few times. The chain couples TRBV7-3 to TRBJ2-7, with TRBD1 matching 9 bases. Trimming cost V 3 bases and J 5 bases; bases outside gene matches: 5. The CDR3 runs 14 residues. Germline V gives CDR1 SGHTA, CDR2 FQGTGA. The CDR3 region is CASSLERTGDEQYF. For the CDR3, the DNA is TGTGCCAGCAGCTTGGAACGGACAGGGGACGAGCAGTACTTC.

The chain is built from TRBV11-1 and TRBJ2-1; 12 bases map to TRBD2. After removal of 4 bases from V and 4 bases from J, the junction contained 2 bases not matched to a gene. Germline V gene lookup returns CDR1 SGHAT and CDR2 FQDESV (reference sequence). The CDR3 is 15 residues long. The CDR3 loop is CASSSGLAGYNEQFF. The CDR3 region has the DNA TGTGCCAGCAGCTCCGGACTAGCGGGATACAATGAGCAGTTCTTC.

This clonotype was recorded many times. The rearrangement links TRBV11-2 to TRBJ1-5, with 10 bases identical to TRBD1. Germline V gene lookup returns CDR1 SGHAT and CDR2 FQNNGV. The CDR3 is 15 residues long. V lost 5 bases and J lost 8; bases outside the gene matches: 9. The CDR3 nucleotides read TGTGCCAGCAGCCTCCGGGACAGGGGATTTAAGCCCCAGCATTTT. This sequence encodes CASSLRDRGFKPQHF.

On this clonotype: One end of the junction varies from germline; a read error may be responsible. V usage is TRBV15 and J usage is TRBJ1-5; 11 bases agree with TRBD1. The germline CDR1 and CDR2 sequences are LNHNV and YYDKDF (reference sequence). The CDR3 totals 16 residues. CDR3 sequence: CATSRGDRGISQLQHF. CDR3 bases: TGTGCCACCAGCAGAGGGGACAGGGGGATTAGTCAGCTCCAGCATTTT.

This chain uses TRBV19 with TRBJ2-5; D possibly matches TRBD1 or TRBD2 (5 bases each). The V and J ends lost 2 bases and 1 base respectively, with 8 bases between them. CDR3 length: 14 residues. The germline V gene encodes CDR1 LNHDA and CDR2 SQIVND (reference sequence). The CDR3 DNA follows: TGTGCCAGTAGTATATGGGGACGCCAAGAGACCCAGTACTTC. Its translation: CASSIWGRQETQYF.

This clonotype was observed a few times. The chain uses TRBV14 and TRBJ1-6; D not certain. Germline V gene sequence: CDR1 SGHDN, CDR2 FVKESK. V was clipped by 11 bases and J by 9 bases, with 20 bases between them. The CDR3 spans 14 residues. The CDR3 loop is CAWSELGGSSPLHF. Here the CDR3 DNA reads TGTGCCTGGAGCGAGCTGGGAGGTAGTTCACCCCTCCACTTT.

The V and J genes are TRBV15 and TRBJ1-2, with 10 bases identical to TRBD1. CDR1 LNHNV and CDR2 YYDKDF come from the germline V gene (reference sequence). The CDR3 is 14 residues long. With V trimmed by 11 bases and J by 3 bases, 9 bases remained unmatched. The chain's CDR3 is CAWSEGQGHYGYTF. CDR3 in DNA: TGTGCCTGGAGTGAGGGACAGGGGCACTATGGCTACACCTTC. Combining the CDR3 with reference TRBV15 and TRBJ1-2 gives the whole variable domain DAMVIQNPRYQVTQFGKPVTLSCSQTLNHNVMYWYQQKSSQAPKLLFHYYDKDFNNEADTPDNFQSRRPNTSFCFLDIRSPGLGDTAMYLCAWSEGQGHYGYTFGSGTRLTVV.

This clonotype was detected ten times or more. The J gene is TRBJ1-1, the V gene TRBV7-3; D may be TRBD1 (5 bases). The V end lost 6 bases, the J end lost 3 bases, and 14 bases lay between the germline ends. Germline-derived CDR1 and CDR2 are SGHTA and FQGTGA. The CDR3 is made up of 14 amino acids. The CDR3 loop is CASSKGHGDTEAFF. Written as DNA, the CDR3 is TGTGCCAGCAGTAAAGGACACGGCGACACTGAAGCTTTCTTT.

This clonotype was counted between two and nine times. The gene calls are TRBV29-1 and TRBJ2-7; 8 nucleotides line up with TRBD1. With V trimmed by 3 bases and J by 7 bases, 8 bases remained unmatched. Germline V gene data show CDR1 as SQVTM and CDR2 as ANQGSEA. The CDR3 totals 13 residues. The CDR3 loop reads CSVDGTGWGEQYF. CDR3 sequence (DNA): TGCAGCGTTGATGGGACAGGCTGGGGTGAGCAGTACTTC.

The chain has TRBV28 and TRBJ2-5; 9 bases fit TRBD1. The CDR3 length is 17 residues. The germline gives CDR1 MDHEN, CDR2 SYDVKM. With 5 bases clipped from V and 5 bases from J, the junction kept 15 bases outside the gene matches. The CDR3 DNA reads TGTGCCAGCAGTCAATTAGGGTGGGACAGGGACGAGGAGACCCAGTACTTC. Translation: CASSQLGWDRDEETQYF.

The V and J genes are TRBV7-9 and TRBJ2-3; possible D gene TRBD2, 7 bases. CDR3 length: 16 residues. Trimming stripped 1 base from V and 2 bases from J, with 13 bases between. CDR1 is SEHNR, CDR2 FQNEAQ, per germline (reference sequence). This chain's CDR3 is CASSLVGGRLTDTQYF. CDR3 sequence (DNA): TGTGCCAGCAGCTTAGTGGGGGGGCGGCTCACAGATACGCAGTATTTT.